This T cell receptor (beta chain) was sequenced for a study of T cell responses to AZD1222 COVID-19 vaccine. Overall study results and limits: Spike-wide vaccine-associated CD4 TCRs dominated at 160-218 and 743-854. Spike-specific TCR repertoires showed rising breadth and depth after two AZD1222 doses. Repertoire collection took place solely once the T cell response had peaked. Just a handful of people given AZD1222 tested seropositive at baseline.

Clones were read by immunoSEQ multiplex PCR, and TCRdb kept only the in-frame ones, dropping some. Among about 110,000 clones listed, more than 90% were seen once. CDR3 size: 15 residues. V lost 2 bases and J lost 4, with 12 bases in between. Germline V gives CDR1 MNHEY, CDR2 SVGAGI. Points on this clone: The antigen is unknown.

This chain uses TRBV6-5 with TRBJ2-1; D possibly corresponds to TRBD2 (6 bases). The source is an adult in good health. The sample in question was peripheral blood, obtained on day 0 of AZD1222 vaccination. As DNA, the CDR3 is TGTGCCAGCAGTTACGCCGGGGGACCATACAATGAGCAGTTCTTC. It is translated as CASSYAGGPYNEQFF.